The entry that follows covers one TCR beta chain sequence. The antigen remains unidentified. The data stem from a study of CD8+CD57+ T cells in acquired aplastic anemia. Background on the study: Sorted cells (CD4+ and CD8+) yielded DNA amounts that averaged approximately 3.1 ug. In CD4+ cells, healthy donors produced an average of about 10 million reads.

This CDR3 contains 17 residues. Trimming took 4 bases from V and 0 from J, leaving 17 bases between them. Germline V gives CDR1 MGHDK, CDR2 SYGVNS. CDR3 and TCR beta VDJ profiling relied on genomic DNA as the template. MiXCR, run by TCRdb on the reads, gives a single entry per CDR3 protein. The sample has about 220,000 distinct CDR3 sequences; about 37% are singletons. Study-wide results and limits: Patients were compared with controls for CD8+ Simpson's diversity, and no significant difference emerged. In common between the patients and the controls were more than 25 CD8+ CDR3 sequences.

The chain uses TRBV25-1 and TRBJ2-3; no clear D. Sequenced material: sorted CD4+, CD8+, or CD8+CD57+ T cells (not recorded which) from PBMCs. The clonotype was recovered from a human donor in good health, serving as a control. The CDR3 sequence: CASSASSAAASTDTQYF. Written as DNA, the CDR3 is TGTGCCAGCAGTGCGAGTTCTGCGGCTGCTAGCACAGATACGCAGTATTTT.